This T cell receptor (beta chain) was sequenced in a study of CD8 T cells in Susac syndrome. Germline trimming cut 2 bases from V and 6 bases from J; bases unmatched to any gene: 7. The CDR3 length is 16 residues. Random-hexamer reverse transcription was applied to roughly 0.5 to 1 ug RNA. Amplification of TCR beta CDR3 across 54 Vbeta and 13 Jbeta was performed with immunoSEQ multiplex PCR. TCRdb itself ran the immunoSEQ multiplex PCR reads through MiXCR, one entry per CDR3 protein. The table shows approximately 230,000 distinct CDR3 sequences, with just under 95% occurring only once. The authors carried out high-throughput sequencing of TCR beta. They applied it to CD8+ and CD4+ T cells obtained from blood. Multiple sclerosis controls were treatment-naive patients with stable or active relapsing-remitting disease.

This receptor was taken from a human donor with multiple sclerosis. The V call is TRBV12-3 or TRBV12-4, the J call TRBJ2-2; 9 bases line up with TRBD2. The specimen was CD4+ T cells from PBMCs. CDR3 loop: CASSLFAGGPAGELFF. The CDR3 DNA sequence: TGTGCCAGCAGTTTATTCGCGGGAGGGCCCGCCGGGGAGCTGTTTTTT.